This TCR beta chain was captured in a study of T cells in localized non-small cell lung cancer (TCRdb year 2020). At the level of the whole study: The study analyzed T cell repertoires of 236 early-stage NSCLC patients, comparing tumors and uninvolved tumor-adjacent lungs. The cohort consisted of around 250 treatment-naive NSCLC patients whose localized lung tumors had been resected. A mean age of around 69 years was recorded for the NSCLC patients, of whom 129 were male and more than 95 were female.

The CDR3 covers 13 residues, taking in both the cysteine and the phenylalanine. This entry keeps only the CDR3 DNA: 39 bases, framed from base 1. The germline V gene encodes CDR1 SGHDN and CDR2 FVKESK. Between the V and J ends, shortened by 8 bases and 2 bases respectively, the junction contains 11 bases. At diagnosis, peripheral blood, uninvolved tumor-adjacent lung and tumor were collected and were preserved as a mix of fresh-frozen and FFPE material. TCR beta CDR3 regions were sequenced from DNA using the immunoSEQ Assay. Under the source paper's analysis protocol: T cell density was computed as TCR beta template counts normalized to usable DNA estimated by amplifying housekeeping genes. Richness was estimated using the preseqR package, with extrapolation to 400,000 templates for PBMC samples and to 120,000 templates for tissue samples. Clonality was defined as one minus Pielou's evenness. Tissue-enriched TCRs were identified through differential abundance testing performed on productive amino-acid clonotypes, with a minimum total count of 5 and an alpha of 0.1. The Jaccard Index and the Morisita Overlap Index were used to measure repertoire overlap between compartments. GLIPH grouped TCR beta CDR3s together with public tetramer-defined viral CDR3s, and a viral motif had to include at least three viral sequences and show V-gene enrichment. This is the immuneACCESS table as TCRdb keeps it, with only in-frame sequences that have V and J called. A part of the clones is gone; compared with another copy, unresolved V genes explain less than half, and the rest is unexplained. The D gene and trimming were derived from the DNA, and the V and J assignments and clone size from that table. The sample yields a few thousand clones; about 25% were counted once. Of the sample, less than 20% falls within the top ten clones.

Paper-wide results and their limitations: Of the top 100 tumor clones, a median of roughly 53 were detected in paired uninvolved adjacent lung; 28 were also among that lung's top 100. Because multi-region tumor sequencing was not done, intratumor heterogeneity could not be ruled out. The highest T cell clonality was observed in uninvolved tumor-adjacent lung, where clonality exceeded that of tumor, suggesting that antigenic responses were more focused in uninvolved tumor-adjacent lung. Because the study design was exploratory, TCR variables were selected using unadjusted p-values without false-discovery rate correction. Longer overall survival was associated with higher blood T cell density, whereas shorter survival was associated with higher adjacent-lung clonality.

Concerning this clone: Its antigen specificity is not known. One base away there is no much larger clone; base qualities are not given.

This receptor was obtained from an older male donor with stage I lung adenocarcinoma. The starting material was lung tumor tissue, obtained before any cancer treatment. The rearrangement joined TRBV14 to TRBJ2-3; no confident D gene assignment can be made. The sequenced DNA: TGTGCCAGCGGGGATATGAACACAGATACGCAGTATTTT. It specifies CASGDMNTDTQYF.